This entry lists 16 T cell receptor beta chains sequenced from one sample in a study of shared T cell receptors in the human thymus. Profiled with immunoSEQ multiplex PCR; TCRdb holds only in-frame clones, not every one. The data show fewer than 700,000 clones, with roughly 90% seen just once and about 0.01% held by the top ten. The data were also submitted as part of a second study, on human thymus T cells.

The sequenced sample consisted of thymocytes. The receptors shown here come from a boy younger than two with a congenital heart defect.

CDR3 sequence: CASTTFTSGHYEQYF. In nucleotides, the CDR3 is TGTGCCAGCACGACCTTTACTAGCGGACACTACGAGCAGTACTTC. The V and J genes are TRBV6-1 and TRBJ2-7, with 8 bases lining up with TRBD2. The germline CDR1 and CDR2 sequences are MNHNS and SASEGT. CDR3 length: 15 amino acids. Germline trimming cut 7 bases from V and 3 bases from J; bases unmatched to any gene: 11.

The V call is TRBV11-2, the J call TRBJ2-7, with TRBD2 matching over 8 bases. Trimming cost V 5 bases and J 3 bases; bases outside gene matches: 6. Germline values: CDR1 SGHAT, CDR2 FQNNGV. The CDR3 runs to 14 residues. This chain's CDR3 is CASSPDTSGYEQYF. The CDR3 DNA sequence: TGTGCCAGCAGCCCCGACACTAGCGGCTACGAGCAGTACTTC.

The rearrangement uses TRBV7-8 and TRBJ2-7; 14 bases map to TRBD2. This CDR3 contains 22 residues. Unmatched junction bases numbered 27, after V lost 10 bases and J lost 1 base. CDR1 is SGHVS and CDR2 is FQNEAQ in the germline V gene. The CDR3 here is CAISPWPVRGLAGVIRSYEQYF. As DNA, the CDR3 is TGTGCCATCAGTCCATGGCCAGTAAGGGGACTAGCGGGAGTGATACGGTCCTACGAGCAGTACTTC.

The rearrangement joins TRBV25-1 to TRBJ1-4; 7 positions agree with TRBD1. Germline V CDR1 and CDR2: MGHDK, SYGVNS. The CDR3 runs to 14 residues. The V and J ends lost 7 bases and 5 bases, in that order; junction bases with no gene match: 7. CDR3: CASTRTGINEKLFF. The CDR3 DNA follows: TGTGCCAGCACCAGGACAGGCATCAATGAAAAACTGTTTTTT. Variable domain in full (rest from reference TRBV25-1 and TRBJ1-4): EADIYQTPRYLVIGTGKKITLECSQTMGHDKMYWYQQDPGMELHLIHYSYGVNSTEKGDLSSESTVSRIRTEHFPLTLESARPSHTSQYLCASTRTGINEKLFFGSGTQLSVL.

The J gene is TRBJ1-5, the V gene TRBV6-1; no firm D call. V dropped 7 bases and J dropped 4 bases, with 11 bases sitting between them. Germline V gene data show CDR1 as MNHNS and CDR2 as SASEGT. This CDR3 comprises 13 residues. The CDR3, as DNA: TGTGCCAGCAATTCAGGTCTAAATCAGCCCCAGCATTTT. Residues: CASNSGLNQPQHF.

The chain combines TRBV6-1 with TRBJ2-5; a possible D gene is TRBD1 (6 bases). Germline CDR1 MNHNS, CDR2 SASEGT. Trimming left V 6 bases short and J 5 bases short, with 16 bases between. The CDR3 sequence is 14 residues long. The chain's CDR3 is CASSHRVRRETQYF. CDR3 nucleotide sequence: TGTGCCAGCAGCCACAGGGTACGGCGGGAGACCCAGTACTTC.

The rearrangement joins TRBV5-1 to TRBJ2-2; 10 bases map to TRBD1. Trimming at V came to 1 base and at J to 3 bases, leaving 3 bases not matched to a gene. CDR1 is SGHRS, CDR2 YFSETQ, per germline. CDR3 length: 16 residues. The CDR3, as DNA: TGCGCCAGCAGCTTGAGCGGGACAGGGGACACCGGGGAGCTGTTTTTT. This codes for CASSLSGTGDTGELFF.

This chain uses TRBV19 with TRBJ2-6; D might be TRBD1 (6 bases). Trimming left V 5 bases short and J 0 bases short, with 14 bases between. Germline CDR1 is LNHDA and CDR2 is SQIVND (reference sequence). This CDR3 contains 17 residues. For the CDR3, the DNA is TGTGCCAGTAGTGCGGACAGTGGGGTCTCTGGGGCCAACGTCCTGACTTTC. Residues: CASSADSGVSGANVLTF.

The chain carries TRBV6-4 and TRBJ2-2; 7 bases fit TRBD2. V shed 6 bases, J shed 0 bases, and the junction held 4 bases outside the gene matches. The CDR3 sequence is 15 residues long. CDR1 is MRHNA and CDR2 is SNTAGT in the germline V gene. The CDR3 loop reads CASRSSGTNTGELFF. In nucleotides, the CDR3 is TGTGCCAGCAGATCTAGCGGTACGAACACCGGGGAGCTGTTTTTT.

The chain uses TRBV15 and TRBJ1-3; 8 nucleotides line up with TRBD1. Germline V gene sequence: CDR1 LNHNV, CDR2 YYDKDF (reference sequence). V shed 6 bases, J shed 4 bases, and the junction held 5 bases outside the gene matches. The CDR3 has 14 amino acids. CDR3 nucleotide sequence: TGTGCCACCAGGCCACAGGGGGGGGGAAACACCATATATTTT. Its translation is CATRPQGGGNTIYF.

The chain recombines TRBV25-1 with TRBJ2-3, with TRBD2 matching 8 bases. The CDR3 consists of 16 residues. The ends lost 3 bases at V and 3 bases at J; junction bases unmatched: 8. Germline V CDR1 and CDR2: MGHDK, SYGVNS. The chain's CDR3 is CASSDPTAGATDTQYF. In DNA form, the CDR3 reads TGTGCCAGCAGTGACCCTACAGCGGGAGCGACAGATACGCAGTATTTT.

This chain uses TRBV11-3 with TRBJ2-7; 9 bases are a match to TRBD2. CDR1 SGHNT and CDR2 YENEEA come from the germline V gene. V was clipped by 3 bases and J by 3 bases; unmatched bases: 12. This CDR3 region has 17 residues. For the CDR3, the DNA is TGTGCCAGCAGCTTGGTGGCTAGCGGGAAAGCCGGCTACGAGCAGTACTTC. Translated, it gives CASSLVASGKAGYEQYF. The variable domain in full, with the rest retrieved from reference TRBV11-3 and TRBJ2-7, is EAGVVQSPRYKIIEKKQPVAFWCNPISGHNTLYWYLQNLGQGPELLIRYENEEAVDDSQLPKDRFSAERLKGVDSTLKIQPAELGDSAVYLCASSLVASGKAGYEQYFGPGTRLTVT.

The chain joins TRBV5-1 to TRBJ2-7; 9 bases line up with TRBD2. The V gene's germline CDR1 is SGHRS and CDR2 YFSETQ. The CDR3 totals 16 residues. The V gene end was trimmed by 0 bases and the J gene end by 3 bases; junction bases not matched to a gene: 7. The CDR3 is CASSLEGSGRLYEQYF. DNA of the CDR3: TGCGCCAGCAGCTTGGAGGGTAGCGGGAGACTCTACGAGCAGTACTTC.

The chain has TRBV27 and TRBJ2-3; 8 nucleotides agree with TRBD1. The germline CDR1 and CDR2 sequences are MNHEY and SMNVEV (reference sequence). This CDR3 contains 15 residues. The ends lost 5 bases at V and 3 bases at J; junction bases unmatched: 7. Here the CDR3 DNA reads TGTGCCAGCAGTCCATCAGGGGGCAAGACAGATACGCAGTATTTT. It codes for CASSPSGGKTDTQYF.

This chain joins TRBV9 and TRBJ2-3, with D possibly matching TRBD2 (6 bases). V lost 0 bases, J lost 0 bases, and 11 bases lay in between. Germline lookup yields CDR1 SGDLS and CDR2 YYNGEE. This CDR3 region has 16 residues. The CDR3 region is CASSVALLASTDTQYF. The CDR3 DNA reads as TGTGCCAGCAGCGTAGCTCTTCTAGCGAGCACAGATACGCAGTATTTT. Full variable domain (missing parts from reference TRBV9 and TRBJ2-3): DSGVTQTPKHLITATGQRVTLRCSPRSGDLSVYWYQQSLDQGLQFLIQYYNGEERAKGNILERFSAQQFPDLHSELNLSSLELGDSALYFCASSVALLASTDTQYFGPGTRLTVL.

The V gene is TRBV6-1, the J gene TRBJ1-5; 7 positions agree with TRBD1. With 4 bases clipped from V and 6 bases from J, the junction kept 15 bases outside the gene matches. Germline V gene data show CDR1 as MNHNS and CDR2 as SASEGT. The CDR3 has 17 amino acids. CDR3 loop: CASSALSTGPVGQPQHF. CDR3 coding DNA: TGTGCCAGCAGTGCCCTTTCGACAGGGCCAGTGGGTCAGCCCCAGCATTTT.